This TCR beta chain was sequenced in a study of OX40 agonist ivuxolimab in advanced cancers. The study's findings and limits: Both CD4+ and CD8+ T cell populations in blood had undergone clonal expansion by week 6 at 0.1 to 3.0 mg/kg.

The protocol was immunoSEQ multiplex PCR, while the TCRdb copy is restricted to in-frame clones and leaves out a portion. The data contain tens of thousands of clones, around 92% of them singletons. With regard to this clone: Its antigen is currently unknown.

The CDR3 extends over 13 amino acids. V was cut by 1 base and J by 7 bases, with 8 bases left in between. CDR1 is SGHTA and CDR2 is FQGNSA in the germline V gene. The sample in question was CD4+ or CD8+ T cells sorted from blood, obtained in a trial of the OX40 agonist ivuxolimab. The sequence came from an adult with an advanced solid tumor such as melanoma, head and neck, liver or kidney cancer. The gene calls are TRBV7-2 and TRBJ1-5, with D unresolved. The CDR3: CASSLEGRQPQHF. CDR3 coding DNA: TGTGCCAGCAGCTTAGAAGGGCGGCAGCCCCAGCATTTT. The full variable domain, completed using reference TRBV7-2 and TRBJ1-5, is GAGVSQSPSNKVTEKGKDVELRCDPISGHTALYWYRQSLGQGLEFLIYFQGNSAPDKSGLPSDRFSAERTGGSVSTLTIQRTQQEDSAVYLCASSLEGRQPQHFGDGTRLSIL.